These 13 T cell receptor beta chains came from one sample sequenced in a study of OX40 agonist ivuxolimab in advanced cancers. Method: immunoSEQ multiplex PCR; TCRdb's copy keeps in-frame clones and lacks some. The sample yields approximately 80,000 clones, 80% to 90% seen once. The specimen comprised CD4+ or CD8+ T cells sorted from blood, sampled in a trial of the OX40 agonist ivuxolimab. Source of these receptors: an adult with an advanced solid tumor such as melanoma, head and neck, liver or kidney cancer.

V usage is TRBV5-1 and J usage is TRBJ2-2; D unclear. The CDR3 sequence is 14 residues long. Germline-derived CDR1 and CDR2 are SGHRS and YFSETQ. V lost 0 bases to trimming and J lost 0 bases, with 3 bases between them. CDR3 in amino acids: CASSLVANTGELFF. The CDR3 DNA reads TGCGCCAGCAGCTTGGTGGCGAACACCGGGGAGCTGTTTTTT.

The chain carries TRBV4-2 and TRBJ2-5, with TRBD1 identical over 7 bases. This CDR3 region has 14 residues. Germline loops: CDR1 LGHNA, CDR2 YNFKEQ. J lost 7 bases, V lost 0 bases, and 5 bases had no gene match. The CDR3 loop is CASSQDLPGGTQYF. The CDR3, as DNA: TGTGCCAGCAGCCAAGATCTGCCAGGGGGGACCCAGTACTTC.

CDR3 DNA sequence: TGTGCCAGCAGCCCAGACAGTGCAACTAATGAAAAACTGTTTTTT. Its translation: CASSPDSATNEKLFF. The chain links TRBV5-5 to TRBJ1-4; tentatively, D is TRBD1 (5 bases). CDR1 and CDR2 (germline): SGHKS, YYEKEE (reference sequence). V was pared by 4 bases and J by 0 bases, with 10 bases between. The CDR3 has 15 amino acids.

The chain combines TRBV18 with TRBJ2-2; possibly TRBD1 for D (5 bases). The CDR3 sequence is 18 residues long. CDR1 and CDR2 (germline): KGHSH, LQKENI. Trimming shortened V by 0 bases and J by 4 bases, and 18 bases separated the two germline ends. CDR3 amino acids: CASSPPLLTGRGTGELFF. CDR3 coding DNA: TGTGCCAGCTCACCACCGTTACTCACAGGCAGAGGCACCGGGGAGCTGTTTTTT.

The chain has TRBV2 and TRBJ1-5; 8 nucleotides match TRBD1. Trimming at V came to 7 bases and at J to 7 bases, leaving 9 bases not matched to a gene. CDR3 length: 14 residues. Germline V gene sequence: CDR1 SNHLY, CDR2 FYNNEI. Here the CDR3 reads CASKPGGAGQPQHF. The CDR3 DNA reads as TGTGCCAGCAAACCAGGGGGCGCTGGGCAGCCCCAGCATTTT.

The chain is built from TRBV21-1 and TRBJ1-5; the listed D gene, TRBD1, was not tested against the DNA. TRBV21-1 is noted as a pseudogene. This CDR3 is 14 amino acids long. CDR3 bases: TGTGCCAGCAGCATGGACAGGGGGAATCAGCCCCAGCATTTT. It yields the protein CASSMDRGNQPQHF.

V and J are TRBV2 and TRBJ2-5, with 7 positions matching TRBD1. CDR1 SNHLY and CDR2 FYNNEI come from the germline V gene. The V and J ends lost 5 bases and 5 bases, in that order; junction bases with no gene match: 5. This CDR3 spans 13 amino acids. The CDR3 DNA reads TGTGCCAGCAGTACACAGGGGATGGAGACCCAGTACTTC. It encodes CASSTQGMETQYF.

CDR3 residues: CASSDGQAGNIQYF. The CDR3 coding sequence is TGTGCCAGCAGTGACGGACAGGCGGGGAACATTCAGTACTTC. V gene TRBV6-1 combines with J gene TRBJ2-4, with a tentative D call TRBD1 (7 bases). Germline-derived CDR1 and CDR2 are MNHNS and SASEGT. The CDR3 contains 14 residues. The V end was cut by 3 bases, the J end by 7 bases, with 13 bases between.

The chain joins TRBV6-5 to TRBJ1-5; no definite D call. Trimming removed 4 bases from V and 9 bases from J, with 7 bases in between. This CDR3 contains 11 residues. Germline-derived CDR1 and CDR2 are MNHEY and SVGAGI. The CDR3 DNA reads as TGTGCCAGCAGTTTCAGGCGGCCCCAGCATTTT. It encodes CASSFRRPQHF.

The chain links TRBV28 to TRBJ2-1; 16 positions match TRBD2. Germline V lookup: CDR1 MDHEN, CDR2 SYDVKM. This CDR3 comprises 15 residues. After removal of 6 bases from V and 10 bases from J, the junction contained 6 bases not matched to a gene. The CDR3 sequence is CASSPTGLAGGEQFF. DNA for the CDR3: TGTGCCAGCAGCCCAACGGGACTAGCGGGGGGGGAGCAGTTCTTC.

The CDR3 sequence: CASTSTVTDTQYF. In DNA form, the CDR3 reads TGTGCCAGCACCAGTACAGTCACAGATACGCAGTATTTT. The rearrangement links TRBV6-5 to TRBJ2-3; D gene unclear. The V end lost 7 bases, the J end lost 2 bases, and 10 bases lay between the germline ends. The germline gives CDR1 MNHEY, CDR2 SVGAGI. This CDR3 has 13 amino acids.

The CDR3 loop is CASRLGGFGYTF. The CDR3 DNA is TGTGCCAGCAGATTGGGGGGGTTTGGCTACACCTTC. V is TRBV2 and J is TRBJ1-2; D is perhaps TRBD1 (5 bases). V was shortened by 6 bases and J by 7 bases, with 12 bases between the two germline ends. Germline CDR1 reads SNHLY; CDR2 reads FYNNEI. The CDR3 consists of 12 residues.

This chain links TRBV19 with TRBJ2-1; TRBD2 agrees at 10 bases. The trim removed 8 bases at V and 8 bases at J, leaving 6 bases unmatched. The germline V gene encodes CDR1 LNHDA and CDR2 SQIVND (reference sequence). The CDR3 runs 13 residues. DNA for the CDR3: TGTGCCAGTTCTAGCGGGAGTAGTGATGAGCAGTTCTTC. Protein: CASSSGSSDEQFF.